This passage covers 6 T cell receptor beta chains from one sample sequenced in a study of blood T cell repertoires in COVID-19. Using immunoSEQ multiplex PCR, the repertoire was profiled, and TCRdb retains in-frame clones only, with some absent. This table has some 290,000 clones, roughly nine tenths appearing once. Material for sequencing was peripheral blood. All receptors derive from a woman aged 25 to 39 with COVID-19, enrolled during active disease.

The chain links TRBV7-8 to TRBJ2-5; no definite D call. This CDR3 has 16 amino acids. Per germline, CDR1 SGHVS and CDR2 FQNEAQ. The V gene lost 5 bases and the J gene lost 2 bases, with 18 bases spanning the gap. CDR3 nucleotide sequence: TGTGCCAGCAGCCAACCCAGCGTCGGAAAACAAGAGACCCAGTACTTC. This encodes CASSQPSVGKQETQYF.

The V call is TRBV5-1, the J call TRBJ2-2; D is undetermined. Trimming stripped 4 bases from V and 3 bases from J, with 10 bases between. The length of the CDR3 is 14 residues. CDR1 is SGHRS and CDR2 is YFSETQ in the germline V gene. As DNA, the CDR3 is TGCGCCAGCAGCCCCGGTCGAGACACCGGGGAGCTGTTTTTT. Amino acids: CASSPGRDTGELFF.

This clone has just one count. The chain joins TRBV6-5 to TRBJ1-5; D call uncertain. Trimming removed 2 bases from V and 2 bases from J, with 7 bases in between. The CDR3 length is 14 residues. Germline CDR1 and CDR2: MNHEY and SVGAGI. The CDR3 nucleotides read TGTGCCAGCAGTTACGGGCATGGCAATCAGCCCCAGCATTTT. It specifies CASSYGHGNQPQHF.

The chain carries TRBV28 and TRBJ2-2; the match to TRBD2 covers 15 bases. The trim removed 2 bases at V and 9 bases at J, leaving 4 bases unmatched. The CDR3 is made up of 16 amino acids. Germline values: CDR1 MDHEN, CDR2 SYDVKM. CDR3 DNA sequence: TGTGCCAGCAGTTTAGGGACTAGCGGGAGGTCCCGGGAGCTGTTTTTT. It translates to CASSLGTSGRSRELFF.

The chain recombines TRBV28 with TRBJ1-2, with TRBD1 identical over 8 bases. CDR1 is MDHEN and CDR2 is SYDVKM in the germline V gene. V dropped 5 bases and J dropped 4; count of bases not matched to a gene: 9. CDR3 length: 15 amino acids. The CDR3 DNA is TGTGCCAGCAGTCCCCCTGGACAGGGCACCTATGGCTACACCTTC. It is translated as CASSPPGQGTYGYTF.

This chain uses TRBV29-1 with TRBJ1-1; 9 nucleotides line up with TRBD1. The CDR3 is 13 amino acids. The germline V gene has CDR1 SQVTM and CDR2 ANQGSEA. The junction had 4 bases not matched to a gene; V was cut back by 5 bases and J by 3 bases. The CDR3 sequence: CSVRGQGDTEAFF. CDR3 in DNA: TGCAGCGTTCGGGGACAGGGTGACACTGAAGCTTTCTTT.